What follows is one T cell receptor beta chain and its context. Its specificity is not known. The sequence runs out 3 residues before the end of the CDR3; the remainder is reconstructed from the germline J gene. Repertoires were generated with immunoSEQ multiplex PCR, while TCRdb's copy carries only in-frame clones and drops some. The sample holds some 29,000 clones. This sample is part of a study of Tregs in tolerant kidney transplant recipients. Study conclusions and caveats: Expanding Tregs on activated donor B cells appeared to best identify donor-specific TCRbeta clones. In tolerant patients, donor-specific Tregs outgrew total Tregs, suggesting antigen-driven expansion. Some patients' samples used different primers over time, so nucleotide sequences weren't comparable.

Recipients received nonmyeloablative bone marrow transplants from related graft donors, with transient mixed chimerism. This CDR3 spans 14 amino acids. Trimming left V 3 bases short and J 6 bases short, with 12 bases between. Germline CDR1 reads LNHDA; CDR2 reads SQIVND (reference sequence). The source of this sequence is a human patient who received a combined kidney and bone marrow transplant. Some T cells may have originated in the graft donor. The rearrangement joins TRBV19 to TRBJ1-5; D unclear. This specimen consisted of CD4+ T cells from blood (PBMCs), obtained 24 months after the transplant. CDR3 region: CASSMAPLTQPQHF. The part of the CDR3 DNA that was read is TGTGCCAGTAGTATGGCCCCTCTTACTCAGCCC.